This TCR beta chain is drawn from a study of beta chain features in type 1 diabetes. Notes on the study in general: VDJ junctions from type 1 diabetes patients carried fewer insertions and larger deletions.

Sort purity for all populations was recorded as exceeding 98%. Expressed TCRB transcripts were sequenced because the entire RNA isolate underwent reverse transcription. Sequencing was performed with immunoSEQ multiplex PCR; in TCRdb, only in-frame clones are kept and a portion is missing. There are a few hundred thousand clones in the sample; 12% to 15% occur only once, and approximately 6.7% lies in the top ten. Germline assignment: CDR1 SGHTA and CDR2 FQGTGA. CDR3 size: 16 residues. Trimming removed 2 bases from V and 2 bases from J, with 14 bases in between. This clone was counted many times. Its antigen is undetermined.

The sample taken for sequencing was central memory CD4+ T cells from blood. The V gene is TRBV7-3, the J gene TRBJ2-3, with a weak D call TRBD1 (5 bases). The TCR originated in a young man in good health. The CDR3: CASSLGDSPFTDTQYF. CDR3 bases: TGTGCCAGCAGCTTAGGCGACAGCCCATTCACAGATACGCAGTATTTT.